This TCR beta chain was observed in a study of OX40 agonist ivuxolimab in advanced cancers. Assay used: immunoSEQ multiplex PCR; TCRdb lists only in-frame clones, some missing. The data show over 20,000 clones, around 80% seen once. CDR3 length: 18 amino acids. After removal of 1 base from V and 6 bases from J, the junction contained 14 bases not matched to a gene. Germline assignment: CDR1 SNHLY and CDR2 FYNNEI. The chain recombines TRBV2 with TRBJ2-3; 9 positions match TRBD2. The sample in question was CD4+ or CD8+ T cells sorted from blood, obtained in a trial of the OX40 agonist ivuxolimab. This clonotype originated in an adult with an advanced solid tumor such as melanoma, head and neck, liver or kidney cancer. The DNA for the CDR3 is TGTGCCAGCAGTGAAGGGGCAGGGCGGCGGGGGGGCTGGGATACGCAGTATTTT. This encodes CASSEGAGRRGGWDTQYF.